These 24 T cell receptor beta chains originate from one sample sequenced in a study of CD8+CD57+ T cells in acquired aplastic anemia. Flow cytometry had shown expanded CD8+CD57+ cells in the patients chosen for sequencing. The template used for profiling TCR beta VDJ and CDR3 was genomic DNA. TCRdb analysed the reads with MiXCR anew, one entry per CDR3 protein. Among some 170,000 distinct CDR3 sequences, 45% to 55% were seen once, and the ten largest hold over 0.95%. Sample: sorted CD4+, CD8+, or CD8+CD57+ T cells (not recorded which) from PBMCs. The receptor source for this set is a human donor with aplastic anemia.

This clonotype was seen only a few times. The chain is built from TRBV2 and TRBJ2-7; the D gene is possibly TRBD2 (6 bases). CDR3 length: 15 amino acids. CDR1 is SNHLY, CDR2 FYNNEI, per germline. The V end lost 8 bases, the J end lost 0 bases, and 17 bases lay between the germline ends. CDR3 sequence reads: CASETGDSNSYEQYF. The DNA of the CDR3 is TGTGCCAGCGAGACGGGAGACAGTAACTCCTACGAGCAGTACTTC.

The chain is built from TRBV7-2 and TRBJ2-5; TRBD1 matches at 10 bases. The CDR3 runs 16 residues. Germline-derived CDR1 and CDR2 are SGHTA and FQGNSA. V lost 0 bases and J lost 1; bases outside the gene matches: 2. CDR3 in DNA: TGTGCCAGCAGCTTAGCGGGACAGGGGATCCAAGAGACCCAGTACTTC. The encoded protein is CASSLAGQGIQETQYF.

The chain uses TRBV19 and TRBJ1-4; 9 nucleotides agree with TRBD1. Germline loops: CDR1 LNHDA, CDR2 SQIVND (reference sequence). V trimming: 4 bases; J trimming: 4 bases; junction bases outside the gene matches: 4. This CDR3 has 15 residues. CDR3 sequence reads: CASSRDREGNEKLFF. The CDR3, as DNA: TGTGCCAGTAGTAGGGACAGGGAGGGTAATGAAAAACTGTTTTTT. The full variable domain, rest sourced from reference TRBV19 and TRBJ1-4, is DGGITQSPKYLFRKEGQNVTLSCEQNLNHDAMYWYRQDPGQGLRLIYYSQIVNDFQKGDIAEGYSVSREKKESFPLTVTSAQKNPTAFYLCASSRDREGNEKLFFGSGTQLSVL.

This clonotype has at least ten counts. The V gene is TRBV6-2 or TRBV6-3, the J gene TRBJ2-7; TRBD2 matches at 7 bases. V trimming: 1 base; J trimming: 3 bases; junction bases outside the gene matches: 6. The CDR3 loop spans 15 amino acids. Germline loops: CDR1 MNHEY, CDR2 SVGEGT. CDR3 amino acids: CASSYLSGALYEQYF. In DNA, the CDR3 is TGTGCCAGCAGTTACTTAAGCGGGGCCCTCTACGAGCAGTACTTC.

The chain recombines TRBV9 with TRBJ2-7, with D unresolved. The ends were cut back, 3 bases at V and 2 bases at J, with 6 bases in the middle. This CDR3 spans 12 amino acids. The germline gives CDR1 SGDLS, CDR2 YYNGEE. CDR3 sequence (DNA): TGTGCCAGCAGCGGTTTAACCTACGAGCAGTACTTC. Its protein is CASSGLTYEQYF.

The V call is TRBV7-2, the J call TRBJ1-4; D is unresolved. CDR1 and CDR2 from the germline V gene are SGHTA and FQGNSA. Trimming took 0 bases from V and 4 from J, leaving 12 bases between them. This CDR3 has 16 residues. CDR3 DNA sequence: TGTGCCAGCAGCTTAGCGGTGCCGGGGAGTAATGAAAAACTGTTTTTT. Residues: CASSLAVPGSNEKLFF.

This chain joins TRBV24-1 and TRBJ2-7; tentatively, D is TRBD1 or TRBD2 (6 bases each). The length of the CDR3 is 13 residues. Germline CDR1 reads KGHDR; CDR2 reads SFDVKD. V lost 6 bases, J lost 2 bases, and 10 bases lay in between. The CDR3 loop is CATSPGDTYEQYF. The CDR3 DNA sequence: TGTGCCACCAGTCCGGGGGACACCTACGAGCAGTACTTC.

J is TRBJ1-2 and V is TRBV4-1; D not resolved. Germline CDR1 reads MGHRA; CDR2 reads YSYEKL. CDR3 length: 14 residues. V gave up 0 bases and J gave up 4 bases, with 9 bases separating them. The CDR3 is CASSQDSGSYGYTF. For the CDR3, the DNA is TGCGCCAGCAGCCAAGATTCGGGGTCCTATGGCTACACCTTC.

In its sample, this clonotype was seen many times. V gene TRBV25-1 combines with J gene TRBJ2-5; D is ambiguous. From germline, CDR1 is MGHDK and CDR2 SYGVNS. Trimming shortened V by 1 base and J by 5 bases, and 2 bases separated the two germline ends. This CDR3 spans 11 amino acids. For the CDR3, the DNA is TGTGCCAGCAGTGAATGGGAGACCCAGTACTTC. Amino acid sequence: CASSEWETQYF.

This clonotype was detected many times. J is TRBJ2-7 and V is TRBV11-2; D call uncertain. The CDR3 loop spans 14 amino acids. Germline V gene data show CDR1 as SGHAT and CDR2 as FQNNGV. V was shortened by 6 bases and J by 0 bases, with 12 bases between the two germline ends. CDR3 coding DNA: TGTGCCAGCAGTTATAACAGTGTCTCCTACGAGCAGTACTTC. Its translation is CASSYNSVSYEQYF.

As regards this clonotype: This may be a read error, as it is one base from a much larger clone. The V gene is TRBV2, the J gene TRBJ2-7; 8 nucleotides agree with TRBD1. CDR1 and CDR2 from the germline V gene are SNHLY and FYNNEI. The V segment lost 6 bases and the J segment 5 bases; nucleotides outside the gene matches: 15. CDR3 length: 16 residues. Here the CDR3 reads CASRLRRTGRGDEQYF. For the CDR3, the DNA is TGTGCCAGCAGGTTGCGGCGGACAGGGCGAGGGGACGAGCAGTACTTC. Full variable domain (outside the CDR3, taken from reference TRBV2 and TRBJ2-7): EPEVTQTPSHQVTQMGQEVILRCVPISNHLYFYWYRQILGQKVEFLVSFYNNEISEKSEIFDDQFSVERPDGSNFTLKIRSTKLEDSAMYFCASRLRRTGRGDEQYFGPGTRLTVT.

This clonotype was seen many times. The chain uses TRBV9 and TRBJ1-3, with TRBD1 matching over 7 bases. Germline CDR1 reads SGDLS; CDR2 reads YYNGEE. V was pared by 0 bases and J by 3 bases, with 6 bases of the junction left unmatched. The CDR3 runs to 16 residues. CDR3 sequence reads: CASSVAPGTDGNTIYF. CDR3 in DNA: TGTGCCAGCAGCGTAGCCCCCGGGACAGATGGAAACACCATATATTTT.

CDR3 nucleotide sequence: TGTGCCAGTATTTATTCCGTTGGGGAGACCCAGTACTTC. Translation: CASIYSVGETQYF. The chain uses TRBV2 and TRBJ2-5, with no clear D. CDR3 length: 13 amino acids. Germline V gene sequence: CDR1 SNHLY, CDR2 FYNNEI. Trimming removed 9 bases at V and 5 bases at J, with 16 bases between.

This clonotype has ten or more counts. The chain is built from TRBV11-2 and TRBJ1-3; 8 bases agree with TRBD1. Germline V lookup: CDR1 SGHAT, CDR2 FQNNGV. The CDR3 sequence is 20 residues long. V shed 4 bases and J 1 base; nucleotides not matched to a gene: 18. The CDR3 DNA is TGTGCCAGCAGCTCCCCCGAACGCGAGGACAGGGAAGAATCTGGAAACACCATATATTTT. Translation: CASSSPEREDREESGNTIYF. Variable domain in full (rest from reference TRBV11-2 and TRBJ1-3): EAGVAQSPRYKIIEKRQSVAFWCNPISGHATLYWYQQILGQGPKLLIQFQNNGVVDDSQLPKDRFSAERLKGVDSTLKIQPAKLEDSAVYLCASSSPEREDREESGNTIYFGEGSWLTVV.

V gene TRBV19 combines with J gene TRBJ2-2, with D uncertain. The ends were cut back, 7 bases at V and 8 bases at J, with 8 bases in the middle. The germline V gene has CDR1 LNHDA and CDR2 SQIVND (reference sequence). The CDR3 is made up of 11 amino acids. In DNA form, the CDR3 reads TGTGCCAGTACTCCGACAGGGGAGCTGTTTTTT. This translates into CASTPTGELFF.

There are many counts of this clonotype. The chain links TRBV11-2 to TRBJ1-1; D is unclear. The ends were cut back, 6 bases at V and 1 base at J, with 12 bases in the middle. The CDR3 contains 14 residues. Germline CDR1 reads SGHAT; CDR2 reads FQNNGV. In DNA, the CDR3 is TGTGCCAGCAGGAAGATTATGGGGAACACTGAAGCTTTCTTT. Translating gives CASRKIMGNTEAFF. Using reference TRBV11-2 and TRBJ1-1 for the parts outside the CDR3, the full variable domain is EAGVAQSPRYKIIEKRQSVAFWCNPISGHATLYWYQQILGQGPKLLIQFQNNGVVDDSQLPKDRFSAERLKGVDSTLKIQPAKLEDSAVYLCASRKIMGNTEAFFGQGTRLTVV.

This clonotype was seen only a few times. This chain joins TRBV15 and TRBJ1-5, with 8 bases lining up with TRBD1. Germline lookup yields CDR1 LNHNV and CDR2 YYDKDF (reference sequence). This CDR3 has 14 residues. Germline trimming cut 5 bases from V and 5 bases from J; bases unmatched to any gene: 5. CDR3 sequence reads: CATSWTGFDQPQHF. CDR3 coding DNA: TGTGCCACCAGCTGGACAGGGTTCGATCAGCCCCAGCATTTT.

The chain couples TRBV9 to TRBJ2-5; 7 bases align to TRBD1. The CDR3 consists of 16 residues. Germline loops: CDR1 SGDLS, CDR2 YYNGEE. V lost 0 bases and J lost 2; bases outside the gene matches: 7. CDR3 sequence (DNA): TGTGCCAGCAGCGTAGAAGGGGACAGTCATCAAGAGACCCAGTACTTC. Protein: CASSVEGDSHQETQYF. Drawing the rest from reference TRBV9 and TRBJ2-5, the complete variable domain is DSGVTQTPKHLITATGQRVTLRCSPRSGDLSVYWYQQSLDQGLQFLIQYYNGEERAKGNILERFSAQQFPDLHSELNLSSLELGDSALYFCASSVEGDSHQETQYFGPGTRLLVL.

This clonotype was picked up many times. V usage is TRBV6-1 and J usage is TRBJ1-3; D gene unclear. V dropped 5 bases and J dropped 4 bases, with 9 bases sitting between them. Germline values: CDR1 MNHNS, CDR2 SASEGT. The CDR3 covers 13 residues. CDR3 DNA sequence: TGTGCCAGCAGTTCCAGCATAGGAAACACCATATATTTT. This codes for CASSSSIGNTIYF.

This clonotype was seen at least ten times. The rearrangement uses TRBV5-5 and TRBJ2-2; the D gene is possibly TRBD2 (7 bases). There are 16 residues in the CDR3. Trimming pared 4 bases from V and 5 bases from J, leaving 18 bases between. The V gene's germline CDR1 is SGHKS and CDR2 YYEKEE (reference sequence). The CDR3 bases are TGTGCCAGCAGCCCTTTCGGGGGCGGGGGAACCGGGGAGCTGTTTTTT. It codes for CASSPFGGGGTGELFF.

The sample holds many counts of this clonotype. V gene TRBV9 combines with J gene TRBJ1-1; D gene ambiguous. The length of the CDR3 is 15 residues. V was pared by 0 bases and J by 6 bases, with 15 bases between. Germline V gives CDR1 SGDLS, CDR2 YYNGEE. The CDR3 sequence is CASSVVREGRAEAFF. Here the CDR3 DNA reads TGTGCCAGCAGCGTAGTGAGGGAGGGTAGGGCTGAAGCTTTCTTT.

This clonotype was recorded at least ten times. The chain uses TRBV6-1 and TRBJ1-6; 7 positions agree with TRBD1. The V and J ends lost 4 bases and 9 bases, in that order; junction bases with no gene match: 6. The length of the CDR3 is 14 residues. The germline gives CDR1 MNHNS, CDR2 SASEGT. CDR3 nucleotide sequence: TGTGCCAGCAGTGCGGCAGGGGGTGTTTCACCCCTCCACTTT. This codes for CASSAAGGVSPLHF.

This clonotype was detected many times. The chain couples TRBV7-8 to TRBJ2-1; D not resolved. V lost 4 bases and J 10 bases, leaving 11 bases between the germline ends. The CDR3 is made up of 12 amino acids. Germline CDR1 SGHVS, CDR2 FQNEAQ. The CDR3 reads CASSSFSWEQFF. DNA of the CDR3: TGTGCCAGCAGCTCATTTTCATGGGAGCAGTTCTTC.

The chain joins TRBV4-3 to TRBJ2-3; weak D call: TRBD2 (7 bases). From germline, CDR1 is LGHNA and CDR2 YSLEER. The V and J ends lost 3 bases and 6 bases respectively, with 10 bases between them. This CDR3 has 13 residues. CDR3 sequence: CASSQRGGDTQYF. For the CDR3, the DNA is TGCGCCAGCAGCCAGAGGGGGGGGGATACGCAGTATTTT.